This note documents a single TCR beta chain sequence. This clone came up a few times. Its antigen is not yet known. Per-nucleotide qualities are absent, and no much larger clonotype sits a single base away. Participants in the prospective study were enrolled through a virtual design, were aged about 18 to 90 years, and lived in 24 United States geographic areas. In the prospective study, participants were assigned to cohorts based on the clinical history participants reported in a screening survey and a study questionnaire. Recovered participants in ImmuneRACE Cohort 3 were defined by two consecutive negative NP/OP PCR tests, clearance by a healthcare professional, or resolution of symptoms. In the prospective study, mobile phlebotomists collected whole blood, serum and a nasopharyngeal or oropharyngeal swab from each participant. Prospective study participants could optionally give additional blood draws and questionnaires over a roughly two-month period. Blood samples from the prospective study were shipped frozen or at room temperature prior to DNA extraction.

The immunoSEQ Assay, a bias-controlled multiplex PCR, was used to amplify TCRbeta CDR3 regions from genomic DNA. From the authors' description of their analysis: The number of nucleated cells in each sample was estimated by amplification of reference gene primers within the assay. Sequence reads were collapsed and filtered to measure the absolute abundance of every unique TCRbeta CDR3 rearrangement. For each sample, productive Simpson clonality was calculated as the square root of Simpson's diversity index across productive rearrangements. Drawn from immuneACCESS, this table holds only the in-frame rearrangements with V and J called that TCRdb kept. Clones are partly lost; checked studies trace under half to an unresolved V gene and leave the rest unexplained. V and J calls and clone size are given by that table; D and trimming were obtained from the DNA. The sample profile shows approximately 200,000 clones; approximately 75% of them were found once. Of the sample, 7.5% to 10% falls within the top ten clones.

The data belong to a study of blood T cell repertoires in COVID-19 (dated by TCRdb to 2018 to 2020). Regarding the research as a whole: Samples from collaborators originated in the United States, Italy and Spain and spanned both the acute and convalescent phases of COVID-19. The material from the prospective study consisted of cDNA or gDNA derived from T cells, B-cell-depleted T cells, or PBMCs. Subjects who had been exposed to COVID-19, were actively infected with it, or had recovered from it provided the deeply sampled blood TCRbeta repertoires that made up the dataset. A freely available public database, intended as a resource for researchers studying the immune response to SARS-CoV-2, is where the repertoires were released. The samples were drawn from the first 160 participants of the ongoing ImmuneRACE study and from 1,200 or so subjects provided by 6 global collaborators. Nearly every sample came with metadata listing a de-identified subject ID, COVID-19 status, age in years and sex. Where available, HLA class I and class II types were obtained from metadata supplied by the sample provider rather than from assay-based typing. What the study reported, not specific to this receptor: How much clinical and demographic metadata was included differed by source and by participant, and the metadata was provided uncurated.

From the cysteine through the phenylalanine, the CDR3 covers 15 amino acids. Only CDR3 DNA is held: 45 bases, read in frame from base 1. CDR1 and CDR2 are read off the germline V gene as SGHRS and YFSETQ. V gives up 3 bases and J gives up 1 base, and the segment between their germline ends measures 11 bases. The sequence links TRBV5-1 to TRBJ1-3; possibly the D gene is TRBD1, per 5 matching bases. Material: PBMCs or T cells enriched from blood (not recorded which). The source of this sequence is a man aged 40-55 years who had recovered from COVID-19. The CDR3 region: CASSSSGGSGNTIYF. The DNA reads TGCGCCAGCAGCTCCTCCGGGGGGTCTGGAAACACCATATATTTT.